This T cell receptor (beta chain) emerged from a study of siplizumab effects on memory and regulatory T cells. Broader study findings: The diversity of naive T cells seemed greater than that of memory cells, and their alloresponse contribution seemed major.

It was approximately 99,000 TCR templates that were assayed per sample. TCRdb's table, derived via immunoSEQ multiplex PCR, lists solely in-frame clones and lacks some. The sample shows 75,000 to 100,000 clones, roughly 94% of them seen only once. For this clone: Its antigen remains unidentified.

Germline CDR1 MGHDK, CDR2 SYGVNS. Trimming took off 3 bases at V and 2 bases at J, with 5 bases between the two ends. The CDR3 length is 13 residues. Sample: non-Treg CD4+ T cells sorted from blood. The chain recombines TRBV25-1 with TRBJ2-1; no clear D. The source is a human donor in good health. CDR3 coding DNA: TGTGCCAGCAGTGATCCAGCCTACAATGAGCAGTTCTTC. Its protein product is CASSDPAYNEQFF. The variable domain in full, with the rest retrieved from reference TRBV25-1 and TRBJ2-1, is EADIYQTPRYLVIGTGKKITLECSQTMGHDKMYWYQQDPGMELHLIHYSYGVNSTEKGDLSSESTVSRIRTEHFPLTLESARPSHTSQYLCASSDPAYNEQFFGPGTRLTVL.